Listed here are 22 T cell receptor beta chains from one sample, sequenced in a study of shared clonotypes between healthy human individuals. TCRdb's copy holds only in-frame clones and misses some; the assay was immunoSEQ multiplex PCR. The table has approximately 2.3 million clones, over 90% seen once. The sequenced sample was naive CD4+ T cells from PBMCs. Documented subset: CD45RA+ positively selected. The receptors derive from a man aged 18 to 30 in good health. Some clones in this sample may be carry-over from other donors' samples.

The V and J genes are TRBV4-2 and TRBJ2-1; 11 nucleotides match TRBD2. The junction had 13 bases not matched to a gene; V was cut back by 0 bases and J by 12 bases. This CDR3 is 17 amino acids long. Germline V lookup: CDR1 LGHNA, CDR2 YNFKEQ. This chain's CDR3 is CASSQEVGLAGGLWQFF. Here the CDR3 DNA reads TGTGCCAGCAGCCAAGAAGTAGGGCTAGCGGGAGGTTTGTGGCAGTTCTTC.

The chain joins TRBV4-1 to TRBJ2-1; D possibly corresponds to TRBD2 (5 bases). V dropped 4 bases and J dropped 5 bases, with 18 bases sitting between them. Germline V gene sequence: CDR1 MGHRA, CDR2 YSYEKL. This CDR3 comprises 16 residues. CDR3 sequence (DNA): TGCGCCAGCAGCCGACCTCCGGGGAGCCAAAACAATGAGCAGTTCTTC. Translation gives CASSRPPGSQNNEQFF.

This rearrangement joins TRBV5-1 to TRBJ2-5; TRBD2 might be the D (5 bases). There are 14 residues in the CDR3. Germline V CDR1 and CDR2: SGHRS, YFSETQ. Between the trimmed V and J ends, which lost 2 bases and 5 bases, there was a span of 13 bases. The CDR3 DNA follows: TGCGCCAGCAGCTTCTACGGGGTCATGGAGACCCAGTACTTC. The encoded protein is CASSFYGVMETQYF. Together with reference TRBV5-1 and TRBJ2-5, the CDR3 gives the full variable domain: KAGVTQTPRYLIKTRGQQVTLSCSPISGHRSVSWYQQTPGQGLQFLFEYFSETQRNKGNFPGRFSGRQFSNSRSEMNVSTLELGDSALYLCASSFYGVMETQYFGPGTRLLVL.

The CDR3 DNA is TGTGCCAGCAGCTTTCCGGGAGCTCACAATGAGCAGTTCTTC. It is translated as CASSFPGAHNEQFF. The rearrangement links TRBV11-2 to TRBJ2-1, with a possible D match to TRBD2 (6 bases). CDR3 size: 14 residues. Looked up from germline, CDR1 is SGHAT and CDR2 is FQNNGV. V was pared by 3 bases and J by 5 bases, with 11 bases between.

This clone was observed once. Written as DNA, the CDR3 is TGTGCCAGCAGTTTATCACCTTCAGCGGGAGTTACCGGGGAGCTGTTTTTT. The encoded protein is CASSLSPSAGVTGELFF. The rearrangement links TRBV28 to TRBJ2-2; TRBD2 matches at 8 bases. Per the germline V gene, CDR1 is MDHEN and CDR2 is SYDVKM. V lost 1 base, J lost 5 bases, and 9 bases stayed unmatched. This CDR3 has 17 residues.

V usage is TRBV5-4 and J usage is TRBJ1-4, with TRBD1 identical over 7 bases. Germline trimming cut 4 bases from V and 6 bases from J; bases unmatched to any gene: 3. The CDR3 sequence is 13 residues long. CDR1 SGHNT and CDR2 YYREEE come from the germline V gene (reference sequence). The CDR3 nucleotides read TGTGCCAGCAGCCCAGGACAGGATGAAAAACTGTTTTTT. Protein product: CASSPGQDEKLFF.

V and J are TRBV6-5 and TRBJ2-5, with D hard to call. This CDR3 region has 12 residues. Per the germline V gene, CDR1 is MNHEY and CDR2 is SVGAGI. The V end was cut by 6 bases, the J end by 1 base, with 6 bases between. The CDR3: CASRTTQETQYF. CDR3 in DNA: TGTGCCAGCAGGACGACCCAAGAGACCCAGTACTTC.

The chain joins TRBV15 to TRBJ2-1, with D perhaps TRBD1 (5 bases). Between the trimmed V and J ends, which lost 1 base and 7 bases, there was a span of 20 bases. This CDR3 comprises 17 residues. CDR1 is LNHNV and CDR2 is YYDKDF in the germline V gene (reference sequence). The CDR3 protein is CATSRVFARLDSNEQFF. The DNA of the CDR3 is TGTGCCACCAGCAGAGTGTTTGCTCGGCTAGACAGTAATGAGCAGTTCTTC.

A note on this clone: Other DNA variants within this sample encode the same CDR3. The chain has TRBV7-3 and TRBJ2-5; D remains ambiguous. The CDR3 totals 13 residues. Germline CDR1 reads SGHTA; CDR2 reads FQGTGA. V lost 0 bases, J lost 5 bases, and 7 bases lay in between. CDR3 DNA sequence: TGTGCCAGCAGCTTAACGATGGGTGAGACCCAGTACTTC. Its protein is CASSLTMGETQYF.

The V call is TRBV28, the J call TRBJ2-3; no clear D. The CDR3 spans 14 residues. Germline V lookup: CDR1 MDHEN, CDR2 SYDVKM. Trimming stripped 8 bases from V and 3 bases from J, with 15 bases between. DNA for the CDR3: TGTGCCAGCGCACGAGGTGGGCGGACAGATACGCAGTATTTT. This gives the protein CASARGGRTDTQYF. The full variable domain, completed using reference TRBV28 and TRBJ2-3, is DVKVTQSSRYLVKRTGEKVFLECVQDMDHENMFWYRQDPGLGLRLIYFSYDVKMKEKGDIPEGYSVSREKKERFSLILESASTNQTSMYLCASARGGRTDTQYFGPGTRLTVL.

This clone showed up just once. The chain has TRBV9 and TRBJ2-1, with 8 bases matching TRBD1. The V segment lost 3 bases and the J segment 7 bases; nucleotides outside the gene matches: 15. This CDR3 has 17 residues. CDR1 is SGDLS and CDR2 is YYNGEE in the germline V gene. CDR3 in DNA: TGTGCCAGCAGCGCCGGACCCACCTCCCGACAGGGGAATGAGCAGTTCTTC. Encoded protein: CASSAGPTSRQGNEQFF.

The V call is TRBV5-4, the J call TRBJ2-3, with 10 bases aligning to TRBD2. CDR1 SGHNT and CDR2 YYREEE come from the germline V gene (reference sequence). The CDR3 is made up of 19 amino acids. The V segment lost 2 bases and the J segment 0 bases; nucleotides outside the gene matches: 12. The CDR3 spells CASSLLRTSGASSTDTQYF. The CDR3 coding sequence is TGTGCCAGCAGCTTATTGAGGACTAGCGGAGCTTCTAGCACAGATACGCAGTATTTT.

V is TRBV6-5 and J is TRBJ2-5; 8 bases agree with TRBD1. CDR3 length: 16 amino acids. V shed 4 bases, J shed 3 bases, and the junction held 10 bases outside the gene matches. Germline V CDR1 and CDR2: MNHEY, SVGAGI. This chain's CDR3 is CASSLLGTGGKETQYF. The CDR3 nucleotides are TGTGCCAGCAGTTTACTCGGGACAGGAGGGAAAGAGACCCAGTACTTC.

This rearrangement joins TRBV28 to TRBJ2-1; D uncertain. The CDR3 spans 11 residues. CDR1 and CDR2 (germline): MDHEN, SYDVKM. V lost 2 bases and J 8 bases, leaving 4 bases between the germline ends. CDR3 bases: TGTGCCAGCAGTTTAGCCTATGAGCAGTTCTTC. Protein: CASSLAYEQFF.

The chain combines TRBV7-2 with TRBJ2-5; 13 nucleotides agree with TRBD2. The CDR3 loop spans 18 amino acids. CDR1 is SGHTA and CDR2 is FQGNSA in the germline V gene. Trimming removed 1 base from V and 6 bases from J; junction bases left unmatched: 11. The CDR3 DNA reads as TGTGCCAGCAGCTTAGTAGGGGGTGGACTAGCGGGAGCCAAGACCCAGTACTTC. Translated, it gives CASSLVGGGLAGAKTQYF. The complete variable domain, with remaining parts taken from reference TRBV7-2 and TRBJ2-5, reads GAGVSQSPSNKVTEKGKDVELRCDPISGHTALYWYRQSLGQGLEFLIYFQGNSAPDKSGLPSDRFSAERTGGSVSTLTIQRTQQEDSAVYLCASSLVGGGLAGAKTQYFGPGTRLLVL.

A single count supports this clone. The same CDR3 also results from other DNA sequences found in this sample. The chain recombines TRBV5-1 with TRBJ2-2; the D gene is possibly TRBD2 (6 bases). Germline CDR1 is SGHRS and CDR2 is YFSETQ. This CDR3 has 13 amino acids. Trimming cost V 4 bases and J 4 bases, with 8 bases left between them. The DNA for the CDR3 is TGCGCCAGCAGCCTCGGGGGCACCGGGGAGCTGTTTTTT. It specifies CASSLGGTGELFF.

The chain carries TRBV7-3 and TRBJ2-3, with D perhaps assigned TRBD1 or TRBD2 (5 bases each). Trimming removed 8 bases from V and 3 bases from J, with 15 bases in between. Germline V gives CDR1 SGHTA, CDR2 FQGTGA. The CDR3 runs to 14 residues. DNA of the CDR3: TGTGCCAGCTCTAGGGGCAGGGAGACAGATACGCAGTATTTT. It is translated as CASSRGRETDTQYF.

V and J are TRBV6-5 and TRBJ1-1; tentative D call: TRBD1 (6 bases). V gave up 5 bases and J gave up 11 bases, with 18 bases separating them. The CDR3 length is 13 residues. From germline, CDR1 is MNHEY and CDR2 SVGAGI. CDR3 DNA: TGTGCCAGCAGTACGACAGGCTCGGGGGGGGCTTTCTTT. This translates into CASSTTGSGGAFF.

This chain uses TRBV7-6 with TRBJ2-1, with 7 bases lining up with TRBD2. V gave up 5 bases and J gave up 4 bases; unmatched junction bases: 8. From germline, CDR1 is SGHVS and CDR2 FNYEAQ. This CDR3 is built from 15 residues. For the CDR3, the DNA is TGTGCCAGCAGCCCCTACAGCGGGGCGTACAATGAGCAGTTCTTC. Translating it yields CASSPYSGAYNEQFF.

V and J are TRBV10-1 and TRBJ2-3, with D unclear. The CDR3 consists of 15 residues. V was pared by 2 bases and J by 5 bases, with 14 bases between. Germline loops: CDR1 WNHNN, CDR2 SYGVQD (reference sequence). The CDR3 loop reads CASSEPSRLGDTQYF. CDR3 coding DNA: TGCGCCAGCAGTGAGCCCAGCCGGCTGGGAGATACGCAGTATTTT.

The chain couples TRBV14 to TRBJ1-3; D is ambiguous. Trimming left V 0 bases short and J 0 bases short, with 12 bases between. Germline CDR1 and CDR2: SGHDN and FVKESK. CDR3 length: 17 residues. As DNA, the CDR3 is TGTGCCAGCAGCCAAGAAGAGAGACAATTCTCTGGAAACACCATATATTTT. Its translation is CASSQEERQFSGNTIYF.

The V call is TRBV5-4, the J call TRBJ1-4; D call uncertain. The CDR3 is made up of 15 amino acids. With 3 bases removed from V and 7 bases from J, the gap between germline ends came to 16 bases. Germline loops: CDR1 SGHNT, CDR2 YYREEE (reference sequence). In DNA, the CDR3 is TGTGCCAGCAGCTATAATGGAGGATTGGGTGAAAAACTGTTTTTT. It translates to CASSYNGGLGEKLFF.